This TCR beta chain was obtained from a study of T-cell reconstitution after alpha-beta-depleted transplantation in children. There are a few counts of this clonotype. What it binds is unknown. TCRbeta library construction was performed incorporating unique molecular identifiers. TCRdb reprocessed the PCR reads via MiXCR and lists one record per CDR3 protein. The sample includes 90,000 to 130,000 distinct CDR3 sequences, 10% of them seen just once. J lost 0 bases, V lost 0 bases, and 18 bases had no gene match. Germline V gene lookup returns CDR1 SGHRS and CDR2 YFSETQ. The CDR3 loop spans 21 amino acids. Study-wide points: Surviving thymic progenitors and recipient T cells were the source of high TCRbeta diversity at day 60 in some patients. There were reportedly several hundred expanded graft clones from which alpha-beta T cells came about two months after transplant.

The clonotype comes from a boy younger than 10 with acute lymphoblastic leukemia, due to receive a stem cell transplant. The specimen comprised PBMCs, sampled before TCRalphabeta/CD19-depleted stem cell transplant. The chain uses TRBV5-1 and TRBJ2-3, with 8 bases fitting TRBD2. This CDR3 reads CASSLAERLASSPFSTDTQYF. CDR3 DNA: TGCGCCAGCAGCTTGGCCGAAAGACTAGCGAGCTCCCCCTTTAGCACAGATACGCAGTATTTT. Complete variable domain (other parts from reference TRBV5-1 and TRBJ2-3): KAGVTQTPRYLIKTRGQQVTLSCSPISGHRSVSWYQQTPGQGLQFLFEYFSETQRNKGNFPGRFSGRQFSNSRSEMNVSTLELGDSALYLCASSLAERLASSPFSTDTQYFGPGTRLTVL.